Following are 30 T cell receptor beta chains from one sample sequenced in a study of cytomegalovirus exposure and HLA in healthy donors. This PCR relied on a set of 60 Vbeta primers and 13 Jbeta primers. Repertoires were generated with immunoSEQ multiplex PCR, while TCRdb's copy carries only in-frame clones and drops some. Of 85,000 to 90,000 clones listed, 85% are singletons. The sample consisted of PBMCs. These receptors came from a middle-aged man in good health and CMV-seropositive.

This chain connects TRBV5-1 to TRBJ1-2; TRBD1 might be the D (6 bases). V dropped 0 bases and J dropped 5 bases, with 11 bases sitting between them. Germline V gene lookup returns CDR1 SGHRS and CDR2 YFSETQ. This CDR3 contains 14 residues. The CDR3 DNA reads TGCGCCAGCAGCTTGGAAGCAGGGGAGTATGGCTACACCTTC. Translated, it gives CASSLEAGEYGYTF.

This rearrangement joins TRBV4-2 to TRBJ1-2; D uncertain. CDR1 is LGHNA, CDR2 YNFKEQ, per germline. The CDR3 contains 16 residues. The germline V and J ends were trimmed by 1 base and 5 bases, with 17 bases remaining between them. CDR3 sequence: CASSQARAERGYGYTF. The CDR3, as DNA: TGTGCCAGCAGCCAAGCTAGGGCAGAGAGAGGGTATGGCTACACCTTC.

CDR3 bases: TGTGCCAGCACCGAGTCGTCAGTGGGAGCCTACGAGCAGTACTTC. Its translation: CASTESSVGAYEQYF. The rearrangement uses TRBV2 and TRBJ2-7; TRBD2 is a possible D gene (5 bases). The V end was cut by 7 bases, the J end by 2 bases, with 18 bases between. CDR1 SNHLY and CDR2 FYNNEI come from the germline V gene. The CDR3 is 15 residues long. Variable domain in full (rest from reference TRBV2 and TRBJ2-7): EPEVTQTPSHQVTQMGQEVILRCVPISNHLYFYWYRQILGQKVEFLVSFYNNEISEKSEIFDDQFSVERPDGSNFTLKIRSTKLEDSAMYFCASTESSVGAYEQYFGPGTRLTVT.

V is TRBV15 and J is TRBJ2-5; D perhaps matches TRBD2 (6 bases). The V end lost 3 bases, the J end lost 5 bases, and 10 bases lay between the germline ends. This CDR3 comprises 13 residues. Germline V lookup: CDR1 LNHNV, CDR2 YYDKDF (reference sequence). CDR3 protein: CATSSLGRETQYF. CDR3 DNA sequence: TGTGCCACCAGCAGCCTAGGGAGGGAGACCCAGTACTTC. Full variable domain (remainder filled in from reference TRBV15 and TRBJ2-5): DAMVIQNPRYQVTQFGKPVTLSCSQTLNHNVMYWYQQKSSQAPKLLFHYYDKDFNNEADTPDNFQSRRPNTSFCFLDIRSPGLGDTAMYLCATSSLGRETQYFGPGTRLLVL.

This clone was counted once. CDR3 nucleotide sequence: TGTGCCAGCAGCTTGGGCGACAGGACACAGCCCCAGCATTTT. Translation: CASSLGDRTQPQHF. The chain couples TRBV5-6 to TRBJ1-5; D perhaps matches TRBD1 (6 bases). In germline, CDR1 is SGHDT, CDR2 YYEEEE. The CDR3 covers 14 residues. V lost 0 bases and J lost 7, with 11 bases in between.

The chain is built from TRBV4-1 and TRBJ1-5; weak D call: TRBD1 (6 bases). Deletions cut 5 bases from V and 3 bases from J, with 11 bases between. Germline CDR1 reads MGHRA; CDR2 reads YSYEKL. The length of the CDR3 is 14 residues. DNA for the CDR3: TGCGCCAGCAGCGCCGGGACATCCAATCAGCCCCAGCATTTT. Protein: CASSAGTSNQPQHF.

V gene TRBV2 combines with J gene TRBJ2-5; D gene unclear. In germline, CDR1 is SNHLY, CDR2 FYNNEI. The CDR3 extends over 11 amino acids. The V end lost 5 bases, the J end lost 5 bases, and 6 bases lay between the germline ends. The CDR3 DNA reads TGTGCCAGCAGTTATCGGGAGACCCAGTACTTC. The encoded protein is CASSYRETQYF.

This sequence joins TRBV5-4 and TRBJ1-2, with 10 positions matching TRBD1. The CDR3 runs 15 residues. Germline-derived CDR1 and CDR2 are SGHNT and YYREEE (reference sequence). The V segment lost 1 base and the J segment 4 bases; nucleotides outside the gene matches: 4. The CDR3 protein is CASSLPTGGVYGYTF. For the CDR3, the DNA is TGTGCCAGCAGCTTGCCGACAGGGGGCGTCTATGGCTACACCTTC.

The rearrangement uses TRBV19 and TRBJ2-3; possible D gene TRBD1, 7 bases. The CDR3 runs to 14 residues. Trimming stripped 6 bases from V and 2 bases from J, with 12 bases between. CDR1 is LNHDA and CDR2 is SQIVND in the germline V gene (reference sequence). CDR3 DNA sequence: TGTGCCAGTAGACAGGGGAGGCCCACAGATACGCAGTATTTT. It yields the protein CASRQGRPTDTQYF.

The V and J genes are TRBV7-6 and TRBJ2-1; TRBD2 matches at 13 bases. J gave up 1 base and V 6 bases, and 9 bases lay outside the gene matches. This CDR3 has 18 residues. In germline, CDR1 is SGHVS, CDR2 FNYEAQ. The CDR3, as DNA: TGTGCCAGCAGTTCAGGACTAGCGGGAGTTGGTTCCTACAATGAGCAGTTCTTC. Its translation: CASSSGLAGVGSYNEQFF.

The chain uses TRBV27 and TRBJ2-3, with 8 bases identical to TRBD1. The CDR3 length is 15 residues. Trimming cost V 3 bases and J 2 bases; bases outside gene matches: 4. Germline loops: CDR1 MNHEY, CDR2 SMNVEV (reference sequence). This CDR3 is CASSFRGQATDTQYF. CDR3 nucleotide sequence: TGTGCCAGCAGTTTTAGGGGACAGGCCACAGATACGCAGTATTTT.

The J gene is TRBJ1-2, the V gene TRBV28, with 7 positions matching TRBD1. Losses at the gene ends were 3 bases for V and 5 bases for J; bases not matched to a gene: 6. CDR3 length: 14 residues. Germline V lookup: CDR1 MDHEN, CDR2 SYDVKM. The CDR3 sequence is CASSFRDRVYGYTF. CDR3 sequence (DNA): TGTGCCAGCAGTTTCCGTGACAGGGTATATGGCTACACCTTC.

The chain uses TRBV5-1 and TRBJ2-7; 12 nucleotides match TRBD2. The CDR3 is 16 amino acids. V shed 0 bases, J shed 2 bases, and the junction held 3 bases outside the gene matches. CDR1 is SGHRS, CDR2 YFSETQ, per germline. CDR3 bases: TGCGCCAGCAGCTTGGCCCTAGCGGGAGGGGCCTACGAGCAGTACTTC. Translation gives CASSLALAGGAYEQYF.

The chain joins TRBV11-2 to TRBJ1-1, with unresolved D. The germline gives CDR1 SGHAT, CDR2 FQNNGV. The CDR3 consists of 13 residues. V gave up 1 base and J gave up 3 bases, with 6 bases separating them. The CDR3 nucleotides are TGTGCCAGCAGCTTAGCCATTTACACTGAAGCTTTCTTT. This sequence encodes CASSLAIYTEAFF. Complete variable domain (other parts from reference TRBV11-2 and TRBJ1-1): EAGVAQSPRYKIIEKRQSVAFWCNPISGHATLYWYQQILGQGPKLLIQFQNNGVVDDSQLPKDRFSAERLKGVDSTLKIQPAKLEDSAVYLCASSLAIYTEAFFGQGTRLTVV.

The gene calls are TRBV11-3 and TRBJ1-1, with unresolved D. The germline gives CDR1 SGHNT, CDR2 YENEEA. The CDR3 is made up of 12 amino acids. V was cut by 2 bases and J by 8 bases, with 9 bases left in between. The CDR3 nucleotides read TGTGCCAGCAGCTTATATTCTCCGGAAGCTTTCTTT. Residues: CASSLYSPEAFF.

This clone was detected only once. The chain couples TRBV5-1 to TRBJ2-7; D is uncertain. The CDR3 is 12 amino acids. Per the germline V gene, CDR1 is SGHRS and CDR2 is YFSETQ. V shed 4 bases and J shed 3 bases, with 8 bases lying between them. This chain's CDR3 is CASSGDNYEQYF. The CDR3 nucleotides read TGCGCCAGCAGCGGTGACAACTACGAGCAGTACTTC. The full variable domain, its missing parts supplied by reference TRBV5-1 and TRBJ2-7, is KAGVTQTPRYLIKTRGQQVTLSCSPISGHRSVSWYQQTPGQGLQFLFEYFSETQRNKGNFPGRFSGRQFSNSRSEMNVSTLELGDSALYLCASSGDNYEQYFGPGTRLTVT.

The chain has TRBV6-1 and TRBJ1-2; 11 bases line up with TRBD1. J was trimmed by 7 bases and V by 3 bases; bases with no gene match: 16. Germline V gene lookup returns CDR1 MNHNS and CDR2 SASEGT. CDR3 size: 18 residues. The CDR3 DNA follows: TGTGCCAGCAGTGAGTGGATGGACAGGGGGCGATTAGGGCGTGGCTACACCTTC. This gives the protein CASSEWMDRGRLGRGYTF.

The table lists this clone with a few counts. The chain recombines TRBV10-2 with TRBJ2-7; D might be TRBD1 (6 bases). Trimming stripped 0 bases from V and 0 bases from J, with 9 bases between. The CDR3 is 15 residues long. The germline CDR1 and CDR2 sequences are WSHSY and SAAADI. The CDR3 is CASSESTGGSYEQYF. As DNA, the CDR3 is TGCGCCAGCAGTGAGTCGACAGGAGGCTCCTACGAGCAGTACTTC.

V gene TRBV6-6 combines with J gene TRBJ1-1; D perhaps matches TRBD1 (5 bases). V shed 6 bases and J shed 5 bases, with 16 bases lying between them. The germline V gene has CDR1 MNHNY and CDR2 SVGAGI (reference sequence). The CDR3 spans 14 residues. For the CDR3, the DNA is TGTGCCAGCAGCCCCAGTACAGGTACGACTGAAGCTTTCTTT. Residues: CASSPSTGTTEAFF.

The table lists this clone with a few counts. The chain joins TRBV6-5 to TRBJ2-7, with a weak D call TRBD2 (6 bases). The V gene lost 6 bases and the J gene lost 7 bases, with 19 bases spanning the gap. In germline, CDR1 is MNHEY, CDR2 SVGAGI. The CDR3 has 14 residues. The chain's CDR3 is CASRPGVAAGEQYF. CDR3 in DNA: TGTGCCAGCAGACCGGGGGTTGCCGCGGGGGAGCAGTACTTC.

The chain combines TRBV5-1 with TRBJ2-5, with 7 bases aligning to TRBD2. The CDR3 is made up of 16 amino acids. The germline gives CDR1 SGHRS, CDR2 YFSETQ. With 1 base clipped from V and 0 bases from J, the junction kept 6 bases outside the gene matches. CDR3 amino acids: CASSLTLAVYQETQYF. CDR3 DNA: TGCGCCAGCAGCTTGACCCTAGCGGTGTACCAAGAGACCCAGTACTTC.

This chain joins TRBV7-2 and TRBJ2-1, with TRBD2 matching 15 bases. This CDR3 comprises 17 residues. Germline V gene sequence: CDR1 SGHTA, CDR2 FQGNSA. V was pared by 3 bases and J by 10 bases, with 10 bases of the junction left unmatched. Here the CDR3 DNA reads TGTGCCAGCAGCTTCCATCGGGGACTAGCGGGAGGATACGAGCAGTTCTTC. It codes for CASSFHRGLAGGYEQFF. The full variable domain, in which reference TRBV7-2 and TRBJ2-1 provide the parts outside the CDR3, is GAGVSQSPSNKVTEKGKDVELRCDPISGHTALYWYRQSLGQGLEFLIYFQGNSAPDKSGLPSDRFSAERTGGSVSTLTIQRTQQEDSAVYLCASSFHRGLAGGYEQFFGPGTRLTVL.

The CDR3 sequence: CASSQGTSGSISQETQYF. The CDR3 DNA is TGTGCCAGCAGTCAAGGGACTAGCGGGAGTATCAGCCAAGAGACCCAGTACTTC. J is TRBJ2-5 and V is TRBV6-1, with TRBD2 matching over 14 bases. Germline V lookup: CDR1 MNHNS, CDR2 SASEGT. The ends lost 5 bases at V and 1 base at J; junction bases unmatched: 9. This CDR3 has 18 amino acids.

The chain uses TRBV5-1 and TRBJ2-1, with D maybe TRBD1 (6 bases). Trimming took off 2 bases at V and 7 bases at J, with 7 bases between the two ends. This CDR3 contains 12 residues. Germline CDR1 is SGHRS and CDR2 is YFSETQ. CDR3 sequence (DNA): TGCGCCAGCAGCTTTAGGGGGAATGAGCAGTTCTTC. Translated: CASSFRGNEQFF. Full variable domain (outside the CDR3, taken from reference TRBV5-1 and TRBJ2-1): KAGVTQTPRYLIKTRGQQVTLSCSPISGHRSVSWYQQTPGQGLQFLFEYFSETQRNKGNFPGRFSGRQFSNSRSEMNVSTLELGDSALYLCASSFRGNEQFFGPGTRLTVL.

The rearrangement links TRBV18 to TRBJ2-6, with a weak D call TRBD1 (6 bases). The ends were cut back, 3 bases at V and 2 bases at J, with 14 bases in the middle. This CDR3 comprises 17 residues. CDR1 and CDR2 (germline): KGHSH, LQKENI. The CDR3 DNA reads TGTGCCAGCTCACCCCTGGGGGCGACCGCTGGGGCCAACGTCCTGACTTTC. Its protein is CASSPLGATAGANVLTF. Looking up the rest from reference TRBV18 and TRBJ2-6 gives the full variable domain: NAGVMQNPRHLVRRRGQEARLRCSPMKGHSHVYWYRQLPEEGLKFMVYLQKENIIDESGMPKERFSAEFPKEGPSILRIQQVVRGDSAAYFCASSPLGATAGANVLTFGAGSRLTVL.

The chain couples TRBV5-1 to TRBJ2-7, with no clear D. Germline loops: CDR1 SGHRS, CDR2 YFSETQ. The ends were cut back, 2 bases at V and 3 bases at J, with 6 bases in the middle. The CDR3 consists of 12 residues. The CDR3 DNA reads TGCGCCAGCAGCTTCGGCGGCTACGAGCAGTACTTC. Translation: CASSFGGYEQYF.

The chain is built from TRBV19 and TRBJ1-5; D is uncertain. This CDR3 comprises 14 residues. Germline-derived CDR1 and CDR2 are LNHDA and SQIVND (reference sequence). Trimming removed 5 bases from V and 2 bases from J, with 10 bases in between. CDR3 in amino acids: CASSPGHGNQPQHF. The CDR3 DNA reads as TGTGCCAGTAGTCCGGGTCACGGCAATCAGCCCCAGCATTTT.

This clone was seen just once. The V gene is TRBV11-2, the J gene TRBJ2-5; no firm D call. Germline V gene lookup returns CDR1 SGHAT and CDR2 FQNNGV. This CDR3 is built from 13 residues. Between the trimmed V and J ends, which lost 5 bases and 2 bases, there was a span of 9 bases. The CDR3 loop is CASSPPAQETQYF. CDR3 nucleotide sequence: TGTGCCAGCAGCCCACCTGCGCAAGAGACCCAGTACTTC.

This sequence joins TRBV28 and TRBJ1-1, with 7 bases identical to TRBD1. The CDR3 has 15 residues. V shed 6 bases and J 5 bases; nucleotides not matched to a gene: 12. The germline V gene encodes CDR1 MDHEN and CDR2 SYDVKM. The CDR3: CASRSGQAQGTEAFF. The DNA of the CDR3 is TGTGCCAGCAGATCCGGACAGGCCCAAGGGACTGAAGCTTTCTTT. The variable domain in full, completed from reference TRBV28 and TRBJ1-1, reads DVKVTQSSRYLVKRTGEKVFLECVQDMDHENMFWYRQDPGLGLRLIYFSYDVKMKEKGDIPEGYSVSREKKERFSLILESASTNQTSMYLCASRSGQAQGTEAFFGQGTRLTVV.

CDR3: CASSFTGQGNGYTF. Here the CDR3 DNA reads TGTGCCAGCAGCTTCACCGGACAGGGGAATGGCTACACCTTC. The rearrangement uses TRBV11-3 and TRBJ1-2; 9 nucleotides line up with TRBD1. With 3 bases clipped from V and 6 bases from J, the junction kept 5 bases outside the gene matches. The CDR3 is 14 residues long. The germline V gene has CDR1 SGHNT and CDR2 YENEEA.